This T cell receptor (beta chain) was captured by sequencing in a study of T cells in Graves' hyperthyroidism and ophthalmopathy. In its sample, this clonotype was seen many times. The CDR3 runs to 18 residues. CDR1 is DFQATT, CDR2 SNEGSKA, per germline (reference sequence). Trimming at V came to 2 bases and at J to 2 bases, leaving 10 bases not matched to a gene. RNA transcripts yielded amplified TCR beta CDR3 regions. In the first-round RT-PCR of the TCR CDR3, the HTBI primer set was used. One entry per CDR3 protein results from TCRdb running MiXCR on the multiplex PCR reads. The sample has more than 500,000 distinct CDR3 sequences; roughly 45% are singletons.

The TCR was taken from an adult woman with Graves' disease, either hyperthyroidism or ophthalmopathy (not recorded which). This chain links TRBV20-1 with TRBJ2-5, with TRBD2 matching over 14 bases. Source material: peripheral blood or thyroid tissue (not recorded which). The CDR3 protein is CSARPGTSGRGEQETQYF. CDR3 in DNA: TGCAGTGCTAGACCCGGGACTAGCGGGAGAGGAGAGCAAGAGACCCAGTACTTC.